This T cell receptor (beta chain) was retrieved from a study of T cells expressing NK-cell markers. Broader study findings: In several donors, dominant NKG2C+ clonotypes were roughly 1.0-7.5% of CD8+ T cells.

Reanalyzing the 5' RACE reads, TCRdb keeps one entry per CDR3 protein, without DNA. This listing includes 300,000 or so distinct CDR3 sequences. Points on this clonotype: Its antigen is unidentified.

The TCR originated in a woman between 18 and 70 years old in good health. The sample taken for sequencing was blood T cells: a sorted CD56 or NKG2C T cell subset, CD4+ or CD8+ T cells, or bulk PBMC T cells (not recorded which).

CDR3 protein: CASSLDGSDGETQYF. This chain joins TRBV11-2 and TRBJ2-5. Germline V gives CDR1 SGHAT, CDR2 FQNNGV. CDR3 length: 15 amino acids.